Listed here is a single T cell receptor (beta chain). This entry belongs to a study of shared T cell receptors in the human thymus. The protocol was immunoSEQ multiplex PCR, while the TCRdb copy is restricted to in-frame clones and leaves out a portion. Seen here are hundreds of thousands of clones, around 87% observed once, and the top ten hold under 0.01%. The CDR3 runs 15 residues. Germline-derived CDR1 and CDR2 are SNHLY and FYNNEI. Trimming removed 8 bases from V and 0 bases from J, with 14 bases in between. The same sample was also used in a study of human thymus T cells. That publication notes: Corrective heart surgery yielded the resections from which the thymus tissue came. V and J genes seemed to be used with bias in thymic and blood repertoires. Unrelated individuals reportedly shared highly overlapping thymic TCR repertoires.

This receptor was taken from a boy in the first two years of life with a congenital heart defect. The sample was thymocytes. The V gene is TRBV2, the J gene TRBJ1-3; D is perhaps TRBD1 (5 bases). The CDR3 reads CASASDTSSGNTIYF. DNA for the CDR3: TGTGCCAGCGCCTCGGACACGAGCTCTGGAAACACCATATATTTT.